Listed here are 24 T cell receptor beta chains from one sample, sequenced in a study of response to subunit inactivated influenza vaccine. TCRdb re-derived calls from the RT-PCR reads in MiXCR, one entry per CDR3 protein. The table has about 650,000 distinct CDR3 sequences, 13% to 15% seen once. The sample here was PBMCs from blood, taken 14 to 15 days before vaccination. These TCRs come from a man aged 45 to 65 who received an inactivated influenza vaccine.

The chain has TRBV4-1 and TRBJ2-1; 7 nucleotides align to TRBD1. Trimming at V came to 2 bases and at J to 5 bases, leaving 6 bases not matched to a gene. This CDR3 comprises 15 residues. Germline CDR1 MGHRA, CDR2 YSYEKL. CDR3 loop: CASSQSGTVHNEQFF. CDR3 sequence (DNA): TGCGCCAGCAGCCAATCCGGGACAGTTCACAATGAGCAGTTCTTC.

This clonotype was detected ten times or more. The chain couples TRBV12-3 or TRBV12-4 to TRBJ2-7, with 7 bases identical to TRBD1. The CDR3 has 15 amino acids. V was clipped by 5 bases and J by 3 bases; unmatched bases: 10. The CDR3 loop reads CASSAPDRTFYEQYF. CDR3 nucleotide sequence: TGTGCCAGCAGTGCCCCGGACAGGACTTTCTACGAGCAGTACTTC.

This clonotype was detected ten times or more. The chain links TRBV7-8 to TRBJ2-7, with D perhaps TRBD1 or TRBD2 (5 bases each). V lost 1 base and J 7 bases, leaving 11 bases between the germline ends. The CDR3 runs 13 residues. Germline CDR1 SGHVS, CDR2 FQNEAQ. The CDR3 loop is CASSLGDAAEQYF. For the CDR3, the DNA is TGTGCCAGCAGCTTAGGGGACGCGGCAGAGCAGTACTTC.

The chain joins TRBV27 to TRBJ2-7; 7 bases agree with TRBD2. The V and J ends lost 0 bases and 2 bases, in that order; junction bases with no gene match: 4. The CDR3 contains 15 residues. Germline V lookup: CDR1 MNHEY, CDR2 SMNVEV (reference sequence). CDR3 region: CASSLSWEGPYEQYF. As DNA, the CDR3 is TGTGCCAGCAGTTTATCCTGGGAGGGCCCCTACGAGCAGTACTTC.

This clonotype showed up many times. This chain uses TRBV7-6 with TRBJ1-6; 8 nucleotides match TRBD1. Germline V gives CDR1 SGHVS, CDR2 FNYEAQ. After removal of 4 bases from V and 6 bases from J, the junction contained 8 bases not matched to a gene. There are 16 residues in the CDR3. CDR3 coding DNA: TGTGCCAGCAGCTCCGCAGGGGGCGCGGGTAATTCACCCCTCCACTTT. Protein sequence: CASSSAGGAGNSPLHF.

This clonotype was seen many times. For the CDR3, the DNA is TGTGCCAGCAGTCGTCCGGGAGCCTACGAGCAGTACTTC. Translated, it gives CASSRPGAYEQYF. This chain joins TRBV28 and TRBJ2-7; D perhaps matches TRBD2 (6 bases). Trimming took off 5 bases at V and 2 bases at J, with 10 bases between the two ends. The CDR3 runs to 13 residues. The V gene's germline CDR1 is MDHEN and CDR2 SYDVKM.

CDR3 loop: CASSSWTSRRDITQYF. CDR3 nucleotide sequence: TGTGCCAGCAGCTCCTGGACTAGCCGACGGGATATAACGCAGTATTTT. This chain connects TRBV5-4 to TRBJ2-3, with 8 nucleotides matching TRBD2. Germline-derived CDR1 and CDR2 are SGHNT and YYREEE (reference sequence). The V segment lost 3 bases and the J segment 9 bases; nucleotides outside the gene matches: 15. This CDR3 is 16 amino acids long.

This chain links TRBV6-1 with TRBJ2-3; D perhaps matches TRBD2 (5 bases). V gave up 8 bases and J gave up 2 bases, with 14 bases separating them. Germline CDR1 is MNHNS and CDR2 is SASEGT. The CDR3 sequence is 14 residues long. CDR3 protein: CASSNPGFTDTQYF. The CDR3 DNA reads TGTGCCAGCTCCAACCCGGGGTTCACAGATACGCAGTATTTT.

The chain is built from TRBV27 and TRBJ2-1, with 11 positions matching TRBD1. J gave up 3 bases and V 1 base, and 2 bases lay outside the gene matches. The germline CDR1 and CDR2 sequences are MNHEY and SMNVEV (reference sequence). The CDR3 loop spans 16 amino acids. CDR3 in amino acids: CASSLLGTGGYNEQFF. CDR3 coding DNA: TGTGCCAGCAGTTTATTAGGGACAGGGGGCTACAATGAGCAGTTCTTC.

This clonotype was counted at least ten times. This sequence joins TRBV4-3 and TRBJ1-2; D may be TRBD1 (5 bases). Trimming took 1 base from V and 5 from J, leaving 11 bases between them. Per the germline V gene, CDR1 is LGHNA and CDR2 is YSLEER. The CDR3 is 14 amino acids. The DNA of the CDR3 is TGCGCCAGCAGCCAAGGAAACGGGGGATATGGCTACACCTTC. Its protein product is CASSQGNGGYGYTF.

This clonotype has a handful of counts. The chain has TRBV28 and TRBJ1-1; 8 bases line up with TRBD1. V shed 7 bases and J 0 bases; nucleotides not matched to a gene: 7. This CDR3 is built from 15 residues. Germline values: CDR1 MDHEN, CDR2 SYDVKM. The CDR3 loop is CASTDRGWVNTEAFF. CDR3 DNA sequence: TGTGCCAGCACAGACAGGGGTTGGGTGAACACTGAAGCTTTCTTT.

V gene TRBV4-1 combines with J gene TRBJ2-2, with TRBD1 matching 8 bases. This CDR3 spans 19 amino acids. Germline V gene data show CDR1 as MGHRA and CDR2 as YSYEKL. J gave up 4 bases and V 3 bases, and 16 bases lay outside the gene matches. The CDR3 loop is CASSQSGLRQGASTGELFF. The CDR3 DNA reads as TGCGCCAGCAGCCAGTCGGGTCTTCGGCAGGGGGCCTCCACCGGGGAGCTGTTTTTT.

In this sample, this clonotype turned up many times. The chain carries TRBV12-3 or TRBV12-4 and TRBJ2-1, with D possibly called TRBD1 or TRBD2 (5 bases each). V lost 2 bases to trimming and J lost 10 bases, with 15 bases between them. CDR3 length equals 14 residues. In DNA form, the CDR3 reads TGTGCCAGCAGTTTACGGACTCGCAGGGAGGAGCAGTTCTTC. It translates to CASSLRTRREEQFF.

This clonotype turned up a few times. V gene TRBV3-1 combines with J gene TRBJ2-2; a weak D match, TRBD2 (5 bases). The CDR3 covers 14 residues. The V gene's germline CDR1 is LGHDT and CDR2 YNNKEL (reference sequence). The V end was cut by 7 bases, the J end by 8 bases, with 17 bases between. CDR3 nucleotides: TGTGCCAGCACCAGTAGCGTAAGCTCTGGGGAGCTGTTTTTT. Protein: CASTSSVSSGELFF.

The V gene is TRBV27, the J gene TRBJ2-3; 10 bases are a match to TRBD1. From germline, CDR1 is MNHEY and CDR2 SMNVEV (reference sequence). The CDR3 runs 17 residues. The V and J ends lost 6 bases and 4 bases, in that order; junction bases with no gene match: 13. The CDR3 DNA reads TGTGCCAGCAGCATTCTAGTTGGACAGGGGGGCGCAGATACGCAGTATTTT. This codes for CASSILVGQGGADTQYF.

CDR3 amino acids: CASSQEEDRGYGYTF. The CDR3 nucleotides read TGCGCCAGCAGCCAAGAGGAAGACAGGGGCTATGGCTACACCTTC. The chain links TRBV4-1 to TRBJ1-2; 8 bases are shared with TRBD1. The CDR3 consists of 15 residues. J gave up 4 bases and V 0 bases, and 4 bases lay outside the gene matches. The germline V gene encodes CDR1 MGHRA and CDR2 YSYEKL.

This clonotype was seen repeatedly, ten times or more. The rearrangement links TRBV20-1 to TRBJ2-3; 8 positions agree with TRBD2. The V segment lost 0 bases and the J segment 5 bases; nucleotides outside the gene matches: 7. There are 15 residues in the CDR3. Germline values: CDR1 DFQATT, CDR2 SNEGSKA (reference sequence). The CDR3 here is CSARDLRAGEDTQYF. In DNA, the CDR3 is TGCAGTGCTAGAGATCTGAGAGCGGGAGAAGATACGCAGTATTTT.

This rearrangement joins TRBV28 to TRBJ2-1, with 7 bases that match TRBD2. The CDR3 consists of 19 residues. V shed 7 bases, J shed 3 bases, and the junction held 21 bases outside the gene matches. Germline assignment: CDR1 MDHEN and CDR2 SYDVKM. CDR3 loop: CASISSGPRGERHYNEQFF. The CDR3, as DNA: TGTGCCAGCATTTCATCAGGGCCCCGGGGGGAGCGGCACTACAATGAGCAGTTCTTC.

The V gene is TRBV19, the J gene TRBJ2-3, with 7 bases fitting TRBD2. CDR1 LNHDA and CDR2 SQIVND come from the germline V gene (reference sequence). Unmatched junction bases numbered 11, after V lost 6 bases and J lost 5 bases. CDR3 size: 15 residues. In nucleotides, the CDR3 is TGTGCCAGTAGCCCGGGGGGAGTCCGCGGAGATACGCAGTATTTT. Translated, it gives CASSPGGVRGDTQYF.

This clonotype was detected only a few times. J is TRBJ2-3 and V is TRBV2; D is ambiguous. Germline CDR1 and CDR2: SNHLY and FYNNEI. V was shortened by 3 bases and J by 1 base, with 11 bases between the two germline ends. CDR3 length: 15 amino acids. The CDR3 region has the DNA TGTGCCAGCAGTGAGCCCCCTTCTCGCACAGATACGCAGTATTTT. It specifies CASSEPPSRTDTQYF.

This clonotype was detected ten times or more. As DNA, the CDR3 is TGCGCCAGCAGCACGACAGGACCAACTAATGAAAAACTGTTTTTT. Protein sequence: CASSTTGPTNEKLFF. The chain carries TRBV5-1 and TRBJ1-4; TRBD1 is a possible D gene (6 bases). The CDR3 is 15 amino acids. V lost 4 bases and J lost 0, with 10 bases in between. Germline V gene data show CDR1 as SGHRS and CDR2 as YFSETQ.

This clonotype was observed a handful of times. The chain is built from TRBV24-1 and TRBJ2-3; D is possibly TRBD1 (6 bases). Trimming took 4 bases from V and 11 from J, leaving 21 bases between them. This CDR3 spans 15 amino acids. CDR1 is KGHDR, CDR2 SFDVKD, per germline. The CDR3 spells CATSEPGTSGAMQYF. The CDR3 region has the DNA TGTGCCACCAGTGAGCCCGGGACATCCGGCGCTATGCAGTATTTT.

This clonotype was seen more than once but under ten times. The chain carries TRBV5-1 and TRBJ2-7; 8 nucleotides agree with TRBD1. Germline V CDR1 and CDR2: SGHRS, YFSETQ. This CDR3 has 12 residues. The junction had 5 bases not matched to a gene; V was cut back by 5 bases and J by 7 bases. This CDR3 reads CASSTGGREQYF. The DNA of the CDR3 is TGCGCCAGCAGTACAGGGGGAAGGGAGCAGTACTTC. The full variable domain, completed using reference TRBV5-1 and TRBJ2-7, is KAGVTQTPRYLIKTRGQQVTLSCSPISGHRSVSWYQQTPGQGLQFLFEYFSETQRNKGNFPGRFSGRQFSNSRSEMNVSTLELGDSALYLCASSTGGREQYFGPGTRLTVT.

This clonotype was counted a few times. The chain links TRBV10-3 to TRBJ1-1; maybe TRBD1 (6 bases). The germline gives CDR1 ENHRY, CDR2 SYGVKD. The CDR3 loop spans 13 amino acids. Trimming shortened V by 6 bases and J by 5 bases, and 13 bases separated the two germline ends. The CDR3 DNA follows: TGTGCCATCAGAACAGGGAGTAAGACTGAAGCTTTCTTT. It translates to CAIRTGSKTEAFF.